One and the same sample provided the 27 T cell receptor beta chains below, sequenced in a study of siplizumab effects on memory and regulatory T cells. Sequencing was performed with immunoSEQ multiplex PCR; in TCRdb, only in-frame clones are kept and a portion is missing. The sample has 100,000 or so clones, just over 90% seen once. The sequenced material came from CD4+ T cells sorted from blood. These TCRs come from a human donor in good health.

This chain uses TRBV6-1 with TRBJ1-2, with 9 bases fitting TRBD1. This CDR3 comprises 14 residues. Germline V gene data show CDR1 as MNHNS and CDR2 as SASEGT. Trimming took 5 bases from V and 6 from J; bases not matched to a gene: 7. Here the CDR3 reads CASSWGDRENGYTF. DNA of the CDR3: TGTGCCAGCAGTTGGGGGGACAGGGAGAATGGCTACACCTTC.

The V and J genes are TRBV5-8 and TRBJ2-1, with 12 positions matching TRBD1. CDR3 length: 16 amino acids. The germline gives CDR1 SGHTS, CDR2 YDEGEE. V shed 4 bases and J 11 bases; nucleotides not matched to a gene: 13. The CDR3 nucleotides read TGTGCCAGCAGCCACCGGGACAGGGGGCCTTTAATTCAGCAGTTCTTC. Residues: CASSHRDRGPLIQQFF.

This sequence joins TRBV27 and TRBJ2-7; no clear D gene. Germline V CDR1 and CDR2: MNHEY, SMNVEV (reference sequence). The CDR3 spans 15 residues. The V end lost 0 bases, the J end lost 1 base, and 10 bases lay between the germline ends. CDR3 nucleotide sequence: TGTGCCAGCAGTTTATCGAAGTTGGGGTCCTACGAGCAGTACTTC. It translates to CASSLSKLGSYEQYF.

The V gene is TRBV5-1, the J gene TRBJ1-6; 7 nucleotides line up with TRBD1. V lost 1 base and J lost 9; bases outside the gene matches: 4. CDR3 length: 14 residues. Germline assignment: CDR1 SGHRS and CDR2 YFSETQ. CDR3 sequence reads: CASSLTGEGSPLHF. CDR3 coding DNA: TGCGCCAGCAGCTTGACAGGGGAAGGTTCACCCCTCCACTTT.

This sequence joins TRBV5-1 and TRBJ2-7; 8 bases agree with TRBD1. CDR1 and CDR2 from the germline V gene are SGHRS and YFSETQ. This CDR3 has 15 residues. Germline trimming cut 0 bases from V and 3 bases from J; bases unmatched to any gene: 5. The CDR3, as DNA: TGCGCCAGCAGCTTGGGGACAGGGCGGATCTACGAGCAGTACTTC. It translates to CASSLGTGRIYEQYF.

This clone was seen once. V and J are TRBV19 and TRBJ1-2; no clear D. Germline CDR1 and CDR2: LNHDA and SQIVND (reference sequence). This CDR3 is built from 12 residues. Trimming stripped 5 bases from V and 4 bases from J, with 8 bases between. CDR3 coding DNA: TGTGCCAGTAGTGCCACACCCTATGGCTACACCTTC. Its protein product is CASSATPYGYTF.

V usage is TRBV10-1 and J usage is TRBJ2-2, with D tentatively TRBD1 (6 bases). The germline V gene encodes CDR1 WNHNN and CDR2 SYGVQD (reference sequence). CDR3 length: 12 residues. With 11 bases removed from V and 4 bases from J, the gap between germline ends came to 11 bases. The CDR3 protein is CAAGTTTGELFF. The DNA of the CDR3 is TGCGCCGCCGGGACAACCACCGGGGAGCTGTTTTTT.

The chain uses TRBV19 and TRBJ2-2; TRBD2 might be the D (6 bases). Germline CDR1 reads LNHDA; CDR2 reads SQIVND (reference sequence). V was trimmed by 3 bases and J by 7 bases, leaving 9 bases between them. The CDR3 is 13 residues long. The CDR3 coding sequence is TGTGCCAGTAGTATGGGGAGGTTCGGGGAGCTGTTTTTT. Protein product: CASSMGRFGELFF.

CDR3 protein: CASSPRAGNEQFF. Written as DNA, the CDR3 is TGTGCCAGCAGTCCCAGGGCGGGTAATGAGCAGTTCTTC. The rearrangement uses TRBV27 and TRBJ2-1, with D perhaps being TRBD1 or TRBD2 (5 bases each). Germline V gene lookup returns CDR1 MNHEY and CDR2 SMNVEV (reference sequence). Trimming took 5 bases from V and 7 from J, leaving 12 bases between them. The CDR3 consists of 13 residues.

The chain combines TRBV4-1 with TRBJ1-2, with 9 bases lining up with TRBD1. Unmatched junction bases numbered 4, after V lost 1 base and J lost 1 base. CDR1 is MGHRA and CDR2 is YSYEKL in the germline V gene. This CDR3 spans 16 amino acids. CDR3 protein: CASSQVGQGVNYGYTF. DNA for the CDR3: TGCGCCAGCAGCCAAGTGGGACAGGGAGTTAACTATGGCTACACCTTC.

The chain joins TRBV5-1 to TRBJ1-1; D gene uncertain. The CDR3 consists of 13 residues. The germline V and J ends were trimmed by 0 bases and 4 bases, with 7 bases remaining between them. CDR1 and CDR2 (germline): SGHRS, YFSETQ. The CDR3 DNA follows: TGCGCCAGCAGCTTGGTAGGCCGCACTGAAGCTTTCTTT. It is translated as CASSLVGRTEAFF.

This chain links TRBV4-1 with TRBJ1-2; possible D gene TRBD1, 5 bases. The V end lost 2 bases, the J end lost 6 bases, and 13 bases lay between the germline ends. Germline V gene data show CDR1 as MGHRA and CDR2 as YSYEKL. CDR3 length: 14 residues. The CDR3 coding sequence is TGCGCCAGCAGCCAATTCACAGGCTTCAATGGCTACACCTTC. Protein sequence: CASSQFTGFNGYTF.

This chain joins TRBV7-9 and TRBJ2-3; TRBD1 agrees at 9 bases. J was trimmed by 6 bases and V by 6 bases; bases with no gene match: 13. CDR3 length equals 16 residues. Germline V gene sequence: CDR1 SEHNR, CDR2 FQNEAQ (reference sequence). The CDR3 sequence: CASRLWGQGSRDTQYF. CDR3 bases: TGTGCCAGCAGACTATGGGGACAGGGCTCAAGGGATACGCAGTATTTT.

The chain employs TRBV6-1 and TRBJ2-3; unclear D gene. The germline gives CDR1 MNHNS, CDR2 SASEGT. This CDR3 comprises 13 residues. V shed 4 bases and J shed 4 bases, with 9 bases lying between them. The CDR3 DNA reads TGTGCCAGCAGTGCGCAAGGTTCAGATACGCAGTATTTT. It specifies CASSAQGSDTQYF.

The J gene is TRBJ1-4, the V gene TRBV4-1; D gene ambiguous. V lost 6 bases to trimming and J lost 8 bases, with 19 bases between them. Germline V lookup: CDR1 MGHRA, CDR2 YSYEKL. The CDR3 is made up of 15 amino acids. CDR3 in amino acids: CASRSPGHSGEKLFF. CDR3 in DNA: TGCGCCAGCAGGTCCCCGGGCCACTCGGGCGAAAAACTGTTTTTT.

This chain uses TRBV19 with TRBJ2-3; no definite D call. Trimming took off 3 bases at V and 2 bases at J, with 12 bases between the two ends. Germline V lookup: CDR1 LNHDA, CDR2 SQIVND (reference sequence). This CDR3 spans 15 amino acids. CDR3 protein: CASSMAISLTDTQYF. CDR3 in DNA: TGTGCCAGTAGTATGGCCATTAGCCTCACAGATACGCAGTATTTT. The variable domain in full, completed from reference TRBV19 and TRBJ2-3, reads DGGITQSPKYLFRKEGQNVTLSCEQNLNHDAMYWYRQDPGQGLRLIYYSQIVNDFQKGDIAEGYSVSREKKESFPLTVTSAQKNPTAFYLCASSMAISLTDTQYFGPGTRLTVL.

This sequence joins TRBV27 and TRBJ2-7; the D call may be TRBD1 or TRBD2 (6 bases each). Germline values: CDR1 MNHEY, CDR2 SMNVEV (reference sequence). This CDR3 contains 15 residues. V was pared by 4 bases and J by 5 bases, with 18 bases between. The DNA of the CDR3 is TGTGCCAGCAGTTACGCAGGGGCCACGGGGGACGAGCAGTACTTC. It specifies CASSYAGATGDEQYF.

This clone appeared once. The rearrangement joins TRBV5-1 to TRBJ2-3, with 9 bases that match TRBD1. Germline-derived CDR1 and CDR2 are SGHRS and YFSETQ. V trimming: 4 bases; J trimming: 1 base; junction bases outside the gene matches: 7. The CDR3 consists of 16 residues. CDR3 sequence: CASSPGQGSGTDTQYF. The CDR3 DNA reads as TGCGCCAGCAGCCCGGGACAGGGCTCGGGCACAGATACGCAGTATTTT.

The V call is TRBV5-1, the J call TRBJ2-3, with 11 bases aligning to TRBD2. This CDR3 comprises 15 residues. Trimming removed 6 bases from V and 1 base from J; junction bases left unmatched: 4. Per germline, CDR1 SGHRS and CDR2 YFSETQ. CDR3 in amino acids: CASNLLAGGTDTQYF. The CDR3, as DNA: TGCGCCAGCAACCTACTAGCGGGAGGCACAGATACGCAGTATTTT.

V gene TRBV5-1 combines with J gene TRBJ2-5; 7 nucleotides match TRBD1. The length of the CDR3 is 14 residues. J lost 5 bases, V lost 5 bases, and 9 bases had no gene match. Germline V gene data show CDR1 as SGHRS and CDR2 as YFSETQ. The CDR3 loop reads CASRGDRVAETQYF. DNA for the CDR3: TGCGCCAGCAGGGGCGACAGGGTCGCGGAGACCCAGTACTTC.

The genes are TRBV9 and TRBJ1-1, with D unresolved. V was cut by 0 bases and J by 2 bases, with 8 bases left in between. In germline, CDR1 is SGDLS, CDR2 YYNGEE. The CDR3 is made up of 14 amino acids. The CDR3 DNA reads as TGTGCCAGCAGCGTAGACGAGGGCAACACTGAAGCTTTCTTT. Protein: CASSVDEGNTEAFF.

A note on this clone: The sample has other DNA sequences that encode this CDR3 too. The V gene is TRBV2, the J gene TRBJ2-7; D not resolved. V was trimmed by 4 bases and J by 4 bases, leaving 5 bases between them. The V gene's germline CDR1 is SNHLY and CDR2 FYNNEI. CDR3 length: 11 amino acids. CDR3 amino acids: CASSVSYEQYF. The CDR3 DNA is TGTGCCAGCAGTGTGAGTTACGAGCAGTACTTC.

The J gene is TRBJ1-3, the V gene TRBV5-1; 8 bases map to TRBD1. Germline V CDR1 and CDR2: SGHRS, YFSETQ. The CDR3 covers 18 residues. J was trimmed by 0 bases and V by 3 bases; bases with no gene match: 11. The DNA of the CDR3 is TGCGCCAGCAGCTCCGGACAGGGTCGTTTTATCTCTGGAAACACCATATATTTT. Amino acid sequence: CASSSGQGRFISGNTIYF.

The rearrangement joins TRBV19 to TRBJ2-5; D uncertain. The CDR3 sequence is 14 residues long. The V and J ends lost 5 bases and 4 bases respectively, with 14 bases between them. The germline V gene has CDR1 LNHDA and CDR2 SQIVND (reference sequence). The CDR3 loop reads CASSDPGMAETQYF. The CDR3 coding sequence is TGTGCCAGTAGTGATCCAGGTATGGCAGAGACCCAGTACTTC. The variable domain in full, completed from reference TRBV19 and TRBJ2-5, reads DGGITQSPKYLFRKEGQNVTLSCEQNLNHDAMYWYRQDPGQGLRLIYYSQIVNDFQKGDIAEGYSVSREKKESFPLTVTSAQKNPTAFYLCASSDPGMAETQYFGPGTRLLVL.

CDR3 protein: CASSPGRESYNEQFF. The DNA for the CDR3 is TGTGCCAGCAGCCCGGGCCGGGAGTCGTACAATGAGCAGTTCTTC. This sequence joins TRBV4-2 and TRBJ2-1, with D tentatively TRBD2 (6 bases). The V and J ends lost 4 bases and 4 bases respectively, with 14 bases between them. Germline assignment: CDR1 LGHNA and CDR2 YNFKEQ. CDR3 size: 15 residues.

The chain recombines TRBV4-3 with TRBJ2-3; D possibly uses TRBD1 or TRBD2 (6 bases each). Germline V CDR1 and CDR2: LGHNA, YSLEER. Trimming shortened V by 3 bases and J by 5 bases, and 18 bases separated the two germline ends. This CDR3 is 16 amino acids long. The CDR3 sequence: CASSQAAHGGVDTQYF. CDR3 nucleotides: TGCGCCAGCAGCCAGGCCGCTCACGGGGGCGTAGATACGCAGTATTTT.

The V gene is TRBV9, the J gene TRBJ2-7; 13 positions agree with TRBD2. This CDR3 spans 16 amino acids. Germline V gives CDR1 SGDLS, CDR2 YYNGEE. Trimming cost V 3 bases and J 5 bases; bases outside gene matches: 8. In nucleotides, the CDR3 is TGTGCCAGCAGCGCCGCCAGGACTAGCGGGAGTGACGAGCAGTACTTC. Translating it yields CASSAARTSGSDEQYF.